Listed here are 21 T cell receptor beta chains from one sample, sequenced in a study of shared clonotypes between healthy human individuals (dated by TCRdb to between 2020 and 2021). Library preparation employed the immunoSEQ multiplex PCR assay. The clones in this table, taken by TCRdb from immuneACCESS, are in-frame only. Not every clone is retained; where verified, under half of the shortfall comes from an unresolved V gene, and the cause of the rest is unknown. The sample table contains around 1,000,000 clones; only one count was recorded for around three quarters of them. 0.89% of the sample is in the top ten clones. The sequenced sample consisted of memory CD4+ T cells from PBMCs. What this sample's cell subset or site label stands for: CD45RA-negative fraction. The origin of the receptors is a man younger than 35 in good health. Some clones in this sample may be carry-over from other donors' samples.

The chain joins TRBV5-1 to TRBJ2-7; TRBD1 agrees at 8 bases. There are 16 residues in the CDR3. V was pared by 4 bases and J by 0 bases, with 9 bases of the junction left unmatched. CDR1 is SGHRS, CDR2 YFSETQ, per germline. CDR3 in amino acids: CASSTGGTGISYEQYF. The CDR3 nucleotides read TGCGCCAGCAGCACAGGGGGTACGGGGATCTCCTACGAGCAGTACTTC. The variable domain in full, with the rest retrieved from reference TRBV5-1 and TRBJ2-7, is KAGVTQTPRYLIKTRGQQVTLSCSPISGHRSVSWYQQTPGQGLQFLFEYFSETQRNKGNFPGRFSGRQFSNSRSEMNVSTLELGDSALYLCASSTGGTGISYEQYFGPGTRLTVT.

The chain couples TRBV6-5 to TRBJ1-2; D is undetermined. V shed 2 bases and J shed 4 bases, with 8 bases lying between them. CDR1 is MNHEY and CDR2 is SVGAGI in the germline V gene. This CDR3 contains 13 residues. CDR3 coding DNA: TGTGCCAGCAGTTACCGGGATCGCTATGGCTACACCTTC. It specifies CASSYRDRYGYTF.

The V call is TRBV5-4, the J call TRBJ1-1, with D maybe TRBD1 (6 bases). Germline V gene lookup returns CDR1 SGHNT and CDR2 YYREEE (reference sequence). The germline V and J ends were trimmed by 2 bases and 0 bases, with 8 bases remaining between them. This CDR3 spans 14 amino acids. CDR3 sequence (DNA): TGTGCCAGCAGCTTCGACAGGATGAACACTGAAGCTTTCTTT. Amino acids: CASSFDRMNTEAFF. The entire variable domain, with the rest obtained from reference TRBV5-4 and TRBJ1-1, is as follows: ETGVTQSPTHLIKTRGQQVTLRCSSQSGHNTVSWYQQALGQGPQFIFQYYREEENGRGNFPPRFSGLQFPNYSSELNVNALELDDSALYLCASSFDRMNTEAFFGQGTRLTVV.

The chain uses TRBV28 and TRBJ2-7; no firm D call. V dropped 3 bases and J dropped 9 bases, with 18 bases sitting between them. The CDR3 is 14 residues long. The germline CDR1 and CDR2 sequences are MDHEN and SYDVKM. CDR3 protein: CASSFSQLNSRQYF. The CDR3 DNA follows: TGTGCCAGCAGTTTTTCTCAGCTGAACTCACGGCAGTACTTC.

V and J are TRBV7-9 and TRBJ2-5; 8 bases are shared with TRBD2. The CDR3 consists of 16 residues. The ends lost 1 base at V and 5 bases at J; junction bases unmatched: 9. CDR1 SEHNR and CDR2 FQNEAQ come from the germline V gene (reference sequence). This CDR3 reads CASSLGVGRARETQYF. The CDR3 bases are TGTGCCAGCAGCTTAGGGGTCGGGAGGGCCAGGGAGACCCAGTACTTC.

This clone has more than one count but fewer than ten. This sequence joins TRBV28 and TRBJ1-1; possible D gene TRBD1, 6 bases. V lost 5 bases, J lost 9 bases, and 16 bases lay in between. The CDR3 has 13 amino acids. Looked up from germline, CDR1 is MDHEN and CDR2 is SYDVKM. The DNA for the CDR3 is TGTGCCAGCAGTCTACCGGACAGCGGTAAAGCTTTCTTT. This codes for CASSLPDSGKAFF.

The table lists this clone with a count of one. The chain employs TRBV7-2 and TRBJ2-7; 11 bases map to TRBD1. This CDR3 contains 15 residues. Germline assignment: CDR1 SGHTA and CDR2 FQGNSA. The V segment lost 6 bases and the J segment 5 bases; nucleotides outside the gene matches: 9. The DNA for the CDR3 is TGTGCCAGCAGGGGCGGACAGGGGGCAGTCGACGAGCAGTACTTC. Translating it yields CASRGGQGAVDEQYF.

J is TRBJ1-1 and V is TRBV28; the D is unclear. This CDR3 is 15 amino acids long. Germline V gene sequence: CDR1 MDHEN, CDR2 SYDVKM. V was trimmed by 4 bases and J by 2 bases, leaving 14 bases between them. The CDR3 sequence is CASSSNGLANTEAFF. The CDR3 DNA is TGTGCCAGCAGTTCCAACGGGTTAGCAAACACTGAAGCTTTCTTT.

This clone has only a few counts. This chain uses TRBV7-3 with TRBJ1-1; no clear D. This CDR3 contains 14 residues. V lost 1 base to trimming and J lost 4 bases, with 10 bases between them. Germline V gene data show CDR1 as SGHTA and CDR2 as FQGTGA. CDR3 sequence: CASSLRGRSTEAFF. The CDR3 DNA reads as TGTGCCAGCAGCTTAAGAGGCAGGAGCACTGAAGCTTTCTTT.

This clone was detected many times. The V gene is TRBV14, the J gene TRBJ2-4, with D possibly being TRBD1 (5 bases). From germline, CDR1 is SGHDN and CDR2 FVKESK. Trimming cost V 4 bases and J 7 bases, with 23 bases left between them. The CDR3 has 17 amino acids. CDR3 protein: CASSPPSGRTRANIQYF. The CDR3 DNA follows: TGTGCCAGCAGCCCCCCCTCCGGTAGGACACGGGCTAACATTCAGTACTTC.

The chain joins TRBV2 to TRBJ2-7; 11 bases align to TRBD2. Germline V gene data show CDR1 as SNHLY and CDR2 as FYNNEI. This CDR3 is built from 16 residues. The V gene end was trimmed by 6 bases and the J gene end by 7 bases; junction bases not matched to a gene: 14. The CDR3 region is CASSSGVAGGPGEQYF. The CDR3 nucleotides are TGTGCCAGCAGCTCCGGGGTAGCGGGAGGGCCGGGAGAGCAGTACTTC.

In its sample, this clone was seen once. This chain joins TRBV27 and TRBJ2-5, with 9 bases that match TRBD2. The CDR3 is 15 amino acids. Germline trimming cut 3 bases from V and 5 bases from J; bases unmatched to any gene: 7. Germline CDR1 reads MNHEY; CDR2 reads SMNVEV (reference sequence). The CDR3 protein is CASSFNPSGTETQYF. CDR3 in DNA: TGTGCCAGCAGTTTTAACCCTAGCGGGACGGAGACCCAGTACTTC.

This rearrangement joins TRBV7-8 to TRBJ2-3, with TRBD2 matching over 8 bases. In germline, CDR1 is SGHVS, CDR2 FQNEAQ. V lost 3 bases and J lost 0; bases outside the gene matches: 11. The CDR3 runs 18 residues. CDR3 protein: CASSLPGLVPHSTDTQYF. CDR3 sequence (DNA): TGTGCCAGCAGCTTGCCGGGACTAGTACCCCATAGCACAGATACGCAGTATTTT. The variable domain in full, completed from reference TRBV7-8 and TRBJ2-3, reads GAGVSQSPRYKVAKRGQDVALRCDPISGHVSLFWYQQALGQGPEFLTYFQNEAQLDKSGLPSDRFFAERPEGSVSTLKIQRTQQEDSAVYLCASSLPGLVPHSTDTQYFGPGTRLTVL.

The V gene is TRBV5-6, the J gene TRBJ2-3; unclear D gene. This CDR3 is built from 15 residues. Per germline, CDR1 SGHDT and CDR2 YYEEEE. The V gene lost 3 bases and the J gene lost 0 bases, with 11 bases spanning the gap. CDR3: CASSWGGVSTDTQYF. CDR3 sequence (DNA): TGTGCCAGCAGCTGGGGTGGGGTTAGCACAGATACGCAGTATTTT.

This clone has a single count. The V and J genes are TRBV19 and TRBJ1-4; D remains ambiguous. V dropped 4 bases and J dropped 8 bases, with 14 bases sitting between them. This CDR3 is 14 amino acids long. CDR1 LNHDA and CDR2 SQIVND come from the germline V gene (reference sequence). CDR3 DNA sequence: TGTGCCAGTAGTACCTGGGGAGTGGGCGAAAAACTGTTTTTT. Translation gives CASSTWGVGEKLFF.

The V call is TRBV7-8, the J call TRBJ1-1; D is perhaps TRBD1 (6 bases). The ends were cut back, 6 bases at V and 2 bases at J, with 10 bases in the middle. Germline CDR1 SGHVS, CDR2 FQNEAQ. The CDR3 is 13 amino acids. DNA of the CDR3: TGTGCCAGCAGTGGACAGAGTAACACTGAAGCTTTCTTT. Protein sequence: CASSGQSNTEAFF.

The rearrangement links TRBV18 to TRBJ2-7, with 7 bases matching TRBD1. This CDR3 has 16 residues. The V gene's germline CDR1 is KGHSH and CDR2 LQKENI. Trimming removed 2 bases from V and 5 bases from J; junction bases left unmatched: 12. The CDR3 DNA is TGTGCCAGCTCACCAACGCGACAGGGAAGGGGGAACGAGCAGTACTTC. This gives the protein CASSPTRQGRGNEQYF. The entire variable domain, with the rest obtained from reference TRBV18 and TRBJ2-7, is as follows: NAGVMQNPRHLVRRRGQEARLRCSPMKGHSHVYWYRQLPEEGLKFMVYLQKENIIDESGMPKERFSAEFPKEGPSILRIQQVVRGDSAAYFCASSPTRQGRGNEQYFGPGTRLTVT.

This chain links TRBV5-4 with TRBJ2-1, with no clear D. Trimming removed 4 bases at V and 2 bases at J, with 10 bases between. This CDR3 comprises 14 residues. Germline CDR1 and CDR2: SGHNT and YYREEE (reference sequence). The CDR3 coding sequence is TGTGCCAGCAGCGAGACCTCGGCCTACAATGAGCAGTTCTTC. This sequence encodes CASSETSAYNEQFF.

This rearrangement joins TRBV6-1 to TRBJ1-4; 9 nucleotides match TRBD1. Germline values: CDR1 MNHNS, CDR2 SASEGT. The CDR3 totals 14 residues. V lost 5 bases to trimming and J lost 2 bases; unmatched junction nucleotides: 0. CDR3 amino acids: CASSTGGTNEKLFF. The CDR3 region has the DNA TGTGCCAGCAGTACAGGGGGCACTAATGAAAAACTGTTTTTT.

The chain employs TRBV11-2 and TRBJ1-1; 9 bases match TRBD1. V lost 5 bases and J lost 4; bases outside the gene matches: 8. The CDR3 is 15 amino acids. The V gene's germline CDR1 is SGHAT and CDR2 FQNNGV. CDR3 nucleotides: TGTGCCAGCAGCATACGGGACAGGGCACCCACTGAAGCTTTCTTT. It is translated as CASSIRDRAPTEAFF.

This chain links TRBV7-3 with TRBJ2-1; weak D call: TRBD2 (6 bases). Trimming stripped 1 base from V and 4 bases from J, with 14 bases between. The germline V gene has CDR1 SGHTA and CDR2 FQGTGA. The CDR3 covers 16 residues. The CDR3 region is CASSLRRSSGYNEQFF. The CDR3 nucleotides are TGTGCCAGCAGCTTAAGGAGGAGTAGCGGTTACAATGAGCAGTTCTTC.